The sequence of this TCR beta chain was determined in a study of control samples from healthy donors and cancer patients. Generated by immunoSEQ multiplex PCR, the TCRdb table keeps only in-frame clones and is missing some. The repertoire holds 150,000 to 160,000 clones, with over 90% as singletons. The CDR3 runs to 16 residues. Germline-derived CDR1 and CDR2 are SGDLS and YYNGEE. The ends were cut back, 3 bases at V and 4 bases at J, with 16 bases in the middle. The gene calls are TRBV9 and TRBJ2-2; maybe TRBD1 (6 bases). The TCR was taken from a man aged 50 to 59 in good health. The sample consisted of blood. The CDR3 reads CASSGTRTVGTGELFF. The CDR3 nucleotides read TGTGCCAGCAGCGGAACCCGGACAGTCGGCACCGGGGAGCTGTTTTTT.